One and the same sample provided the 19 T cell receptor beta chains below, sequenced in a study of blood T cell repertoires in COVID-19. Using immunoSEQ multiplex PCR, the repertoire was profiled, and TCRdb retains in-frame clones only, with some absent. This repertoire shows 60,000 or so clones, roughly 85% found once; its top ten account for around 17%. Sequencing was performed on peripheral blood. These receptor sequences come from a human donor in a cohort sampled during active COVID-19.

The chain joins TRBV7-8 to TRBJ1-2; the D is unclear. V was clipped by 4 bases and J by 8 bases, with 17 bases between them. The CDR3 extends over 14 amino acids. Germline V gene sequence: CDR1 SGHVS, CDR2 FQNEAQ. The CDR3 region has the DNA TGTGCCAGCAGCTCAGCCAGCTTGGGAGGGGGCTACACCTTC. Translated: CASSSASLGGGYTF.

This clone occurred once. This chain links TRBV5-1 with TRBJ2-1, with TRBD2 matching 9 bases. CDR1 is SGHRS and CDR2 is YFSETQ in the germline V gene. CDR3 size: 15 residues. With V trimmed by 4 bases and J by 7 bases, 9 bases remained unmatched. CDR3 amino acids: CASSVIAGAPNEQFF. As DNA, the CDR3 is TGCGCCAGCAGCGTGATAGCGGGGGCCCCGAATGAGCAGTTCTTC.

The V and J genes are TRBV5-1 and TRBJ1-2; D unclear. The length of the CDR3 is 13 residues. The V end was cut by 1 base, the J end by 2 bases, with 6 bases between. Germline CDR1 is SGHRS and CDR2 is YFSETQ. The CDR3 sequence is CASSLFPNYGYTF. CDR3 sequence (DNA): TGCGCCAGCAGCTTGTTTCCAAACTATGGCTACACCTTC.

This chain joins TRBV7-9 and TRBJ2-7, with 9 bases matching TRBD1. J gave up 0 bases and V 2 bases, and 11 bases lay outside the gene matches. This CDR3 has 18 residues. Germline CDR1 SEHNR, CDR2 FQNEAQ (reference sequence). CDR3 nucleotide sequence: TGTGCCAGCAGCTTATACGGACTAGGACAGGGGCGCTCCTACGAGCAGTACTTC. It yields the protein CASSLYGLGQGRSYEQYF.

V is TRBV14 and J is TRBJ2-3; D is undetermined. This CDR3 comprises 12 residues. Germline lookup yields CDR1 SGHDN and CDR2 FVKESK. Between the trimmed V and J ends, which lost 2 bases and 5 bases, there was a span of 5 bases. CDR3 region: CASSQFGDTQYF. In nucleotides, the CDR3 is TGTGCCAGCAGCCAATTCGGAGATACGCAGTATTTT.

The chain is built from TRBV19 and TRBJ2-5, with D perhaps matching TRBD2 (6 bases). The ends were cut back, 4 bases at V and 5 bases at J, with 8 bases in the middle. This CDR3 region has 12 residues. Germline V gene data show CDR1 as LNHDA and CDR2 as SQIVND (reference sequence). The CDR3 sequence is CASSRGRETQYF. DNA of the CDR3: TGTGCCAGTAGTAGAGGGAGGGAGACCCAGTACTTC.

The chain carries TRBV9 and TRBJ1-1; D uncertain. Germline assignment: CDR1 SGDLS and CDR2 YYNGEE. This CDR3 is built from 15 residues. V was trimmed by 0 bases and J by 1 base, leaving 10 bases between them. DNA for the CDR3: TGTGCCAGCAGCGTAGGGCCAGCGGGGAACACTGAAGCTTTCTTT. The encoded protein is CASSVGPAGNTEAFF.

This chain links TRBV27 with TRBJ2-2, with TRBD1 identical over 7 bases. This CDR3 spans 12 amino acids. The V segment lost 6 bases and the J segment 7 bases; nucleotides outside the gene matches: 2. The germline V gene encodes CDR1 MNHEY and CDR2 SMNVEV (reference sequence). Written as DNA, the CDR3 is TGTGCCAGCAGCCGGGACAGCGGGGAGCTGTTTTTT. The encoded protein is CASSRDSGELFF.

In its sample, this clone was seen once. The chain recombines TRBV18 with TRBJ1-1; 7 nucleotides align to TRBD1. The V gene's germline CDR1 is KGHSH and CDR2 LQKENI. This CDR3 has 15 amino acids. Losses at the gene ends were 1 base for V and 3 bases for J; bases not matched to a gene: 5. This CDR3 is CASSPRRGLDTEAFF. The CDR3 DNA reads TGTGCCAGCTCACCACGTAGGGGGCTTGACACTGAAGCTTTCTTT.

The rearrangement uses TRBV27 and TRBJ2-5; the match to TRBD2 covers 11 bases. The V gene's germline CDR1 is MNHEY and CDR2 SMNVEV (reference sequence). This CDR3 comprises 12 residues. The ends lost 10 bases at V and 7 bases at J; junction bases unmatched: 5. In nucleotides, the CDR3 is TGTGCCACCTCTCTAGCGGGGGGGACCCAGTACTTC. The encoded protein is CATSLAGGTQYF.

This clone was observed once. The V gene is TRBV7-8, the J gene TRBJ2-3, with 10 nucleotides matching TRBD2. This CDR3 is built from 17 residues. The J segment lost 4 bases and the V segment lost 5 bases, leaving 12 bases of the junction unmatched. Germline CDR1 SGHVS, CDR2 FQNEAQ. In DNA form, the CDR3 reads TGTGCCAGCAGCGTTCAGGCTCAGGGACTAGCGTCAGATACGCAGTATTTT. As protein: CASSVQAQGLASDTQYF.

The J gene is TRBJ2-5, the V gene TRBV15, with TRBD1 identical over 7 bases. This CDR3 is built from 16 residues. CDR1 is LNHNV and CDR2 is YYDKDF in the germline V gene (reference sequence). Trimming cost V 1 base and J 2 bases; bases outside gene matches: 7. The CDR3 loop is CATSRGLTGIQETQYF. The CDR3 region has the DNA TGTGCCACCAGCAGAGGCCTGACAGGGATACAAGAGACCCAGTACTTC.

This clone was counted once. The V gene is TRBV5-4, the J gene TRBJ1-2, with 12 bases that match TRBD1. From germline, CDR1 is SGHNT and CDR2 YYREEE (reference sequence). The CDR3 is 14 residues long. The J segment lost 6 bases and the V segment lost 4 bases, leaving 4 bases of the junction unmatched. The CDR3 loop reads CASSPGQGADGYTF. In DNA, the CDR3 is TGTGCCAGCAGCCCGGGACAGGGGGCGGATGGCTACACCTTC.

The chain has TRBV29-1 and TRBJ2-7; D gene unclear. Germline CDR1 reads SQVTM; CDR2 reads ANQGSEA. Trimming left V 6 bases short and J 3 bases short, with 12 bases between. This CDR3 comprises 12 residues. The DNA for the CDR3 is TGCAGCGTCTCCATCCATAGCTACGAGCAGTACTTC. Its translation is CSVSIHSYEQYF.

The J gene is TRBJ2-3, the V gene TRBV15, with a weak D call TRBD1 (6 bases). CDR3 length: 13 amino acids. Trimming removed 6 bases from V and 4 bases from J, with 11 bases in between. Germline V lookup: CDR1 LNHNV, CDR2 YYDKDF (reference sequence). CDR3 bases: TGTGCCACCAGTGGGGGCCTCCCAGATACGCAGTATTTT. Its translation: CATSGGLPDTQYF.

The rearrangement joins TRBV18 to TRBJ2-7; possible D gene TRBD2, 5 bases. CDR1 and CDR2 from the germline V gene are KGHSH and LQKENI. Trimming left V 6 bases short and J 4 bases short, with 10 bases between. The CDR3 consists of 12 residues. The CDR3 DNA is TGTGCCAGCTCCTCAGACTATTACGAGCAGTACTTC. Translation: CASSSDYYEQYF. The full variable domain, with the rest looked up from reference TRBV18 and TRBJ2-7, is NAGVMQNPRHLVRRRGQEARLRCSPMKGHSHVYWYRQLPEEGLKFMVYLQKENIIDESGMPKERFSAEFPKEGPSILRIQQVVRGDSAAYFCASSSDYYEQYFGPGTRLTVT.

This clone showed up just a few times. The V and J genes are TRBV5-4 and TRBJ2-3; 9 positions match TRBD2. The J segment lost 0 bases and the V segment lost 4 bases, leaving 6 bases of the junction unmatched. The CDR3 is 16 amino acids. CDR1 and CDR2 from the germline V gene are SGHNT and YYREEE (reference sequence). CDR3 residues: CASSIKRGASTDTQYF. The CDR3 region has the DNA TGTGCCAGCAGCATAAAGCGGGGGGCCAGCACAGATACGCAGTATTTT.

The rearrangement joins TRBV4-3 to TRBJ2-5, with 10 bases lining up with TRBD1. Losses at the gene ends were 2 bases for V and 3 bases for J; bases not matched to a gene: 6. The CDR3 is 16 residues long. Germline CDR1 and CDR2: LGHNA and YSLEER. The CDR3 DNA is TGCGCCAGCAGCCAAATCCCGGGACAGGGGAAAGAGACCCAGTACTTC. It encodes CASSQIPGQGKETQYF.

This clone was detected only once. The chain links TRBV6-5 to TRBJ1-1, with 9 bases identical to TRBD1. Germline V lookup: CDR1 MNHEY, CDR2 SVGAGI. V was pared by 6 bases and J by 3 bases, with 5 bases of the junction left unmatched. This CDR3 has 14 amino acids. CDR3 sequence: CASRPTGGDTEAFF. The DNA of the CDR3 is TGTGCCAGCAGACCGACAGGGGGGGACACTGAAGCTTTCTTT.